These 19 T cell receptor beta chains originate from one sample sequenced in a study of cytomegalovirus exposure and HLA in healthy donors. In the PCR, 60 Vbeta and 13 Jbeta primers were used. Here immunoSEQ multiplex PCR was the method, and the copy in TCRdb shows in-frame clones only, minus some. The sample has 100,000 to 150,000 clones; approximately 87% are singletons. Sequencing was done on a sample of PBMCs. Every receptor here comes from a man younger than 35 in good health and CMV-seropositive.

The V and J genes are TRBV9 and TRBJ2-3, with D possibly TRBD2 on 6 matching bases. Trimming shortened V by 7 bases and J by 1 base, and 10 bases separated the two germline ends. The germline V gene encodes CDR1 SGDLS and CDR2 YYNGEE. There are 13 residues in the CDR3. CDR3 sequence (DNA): TGTGCCAGCGGGGGGATGGGCACAGATACGCAGTATTTT. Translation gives CASGGMGTDTQYF.

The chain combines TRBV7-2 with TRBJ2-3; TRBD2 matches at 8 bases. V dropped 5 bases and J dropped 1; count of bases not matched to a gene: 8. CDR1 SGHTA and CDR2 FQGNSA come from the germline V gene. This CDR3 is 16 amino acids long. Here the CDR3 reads CASSPQSGGGTDTQYF. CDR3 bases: TGTGCCAGCAGCCCACAATCCGGGGGGGGCACAGATACGCAGTATTTT.

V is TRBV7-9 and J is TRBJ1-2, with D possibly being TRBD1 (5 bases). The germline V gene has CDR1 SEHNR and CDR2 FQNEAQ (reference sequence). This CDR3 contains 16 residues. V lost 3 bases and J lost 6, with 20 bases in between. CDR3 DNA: TGTGCCAGCAGCTTTGGGGGACTGGGGCAAGAGGATGGCTACACCTTC. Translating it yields CASSFGGLGQEDGYTF.

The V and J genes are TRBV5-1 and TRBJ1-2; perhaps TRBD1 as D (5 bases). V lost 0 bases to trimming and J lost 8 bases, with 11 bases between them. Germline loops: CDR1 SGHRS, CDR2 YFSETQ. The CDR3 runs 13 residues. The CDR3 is CASSLGQTLGYTF. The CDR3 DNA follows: TGCGCCAGCAGCTTGGGACAGACCTTGGGCTACACCTTC.

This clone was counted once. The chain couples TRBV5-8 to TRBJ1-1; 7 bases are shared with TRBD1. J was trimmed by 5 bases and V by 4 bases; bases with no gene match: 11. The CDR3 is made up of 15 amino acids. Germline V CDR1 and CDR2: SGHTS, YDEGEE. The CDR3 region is CASSPGDRAGTEAFF. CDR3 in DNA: TGTGCCAGCAGCCCAGGAGACAGGGCTGGGACTGAAGCTTTCTTT.

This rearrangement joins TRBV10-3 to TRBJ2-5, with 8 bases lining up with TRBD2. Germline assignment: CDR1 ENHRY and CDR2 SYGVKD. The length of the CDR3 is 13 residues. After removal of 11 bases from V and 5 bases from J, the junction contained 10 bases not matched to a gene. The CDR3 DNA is TGTGCCGCCCGGGGGGGGGCCAGGGAGACCCAGTACTTC. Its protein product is CAARGGARETQYF.

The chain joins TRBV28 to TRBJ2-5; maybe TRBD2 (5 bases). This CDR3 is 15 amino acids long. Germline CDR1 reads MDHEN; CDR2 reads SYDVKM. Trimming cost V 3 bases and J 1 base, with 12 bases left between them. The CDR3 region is CASSFSRGLQETQYF. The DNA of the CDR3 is TGTGCCAGCAGTTTTTCCCGGGGTCTCCAAGAGACCCAGTACTTC.

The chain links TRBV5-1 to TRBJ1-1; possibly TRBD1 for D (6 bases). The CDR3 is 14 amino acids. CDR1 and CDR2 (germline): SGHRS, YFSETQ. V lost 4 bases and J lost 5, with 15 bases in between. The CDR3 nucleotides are TGCGCCAGCAGCCGAACACAGGGTATAACTGAAGCTTTCTTT. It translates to CASSRTQGITEAFF. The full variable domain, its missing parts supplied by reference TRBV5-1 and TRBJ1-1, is KAGVTQTPRYLIKTRGQQVTLSCSPISGHRSVSWYQQTPGQGLQFLFEYFSETQRNKGNFPGRFSGRQFSNSRSEMNVSTLELGDSALYLCASSRTQGITEAFFGQGTRLTVV.

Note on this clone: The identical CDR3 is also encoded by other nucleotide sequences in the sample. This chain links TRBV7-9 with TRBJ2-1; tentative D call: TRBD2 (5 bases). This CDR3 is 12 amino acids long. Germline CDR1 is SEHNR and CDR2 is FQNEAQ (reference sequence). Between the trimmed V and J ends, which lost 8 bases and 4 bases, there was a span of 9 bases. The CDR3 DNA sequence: TGTGCCAGCTCTGAGGGATACAATGAGCAGTTCTTC. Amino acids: CASSEGYNEQFF.

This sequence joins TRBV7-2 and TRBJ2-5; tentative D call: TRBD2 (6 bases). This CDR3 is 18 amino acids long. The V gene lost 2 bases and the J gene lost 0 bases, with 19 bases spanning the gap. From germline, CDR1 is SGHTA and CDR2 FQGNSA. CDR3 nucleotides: TGTGCCAGCAGCTTAATGTTGGGAGGACCCTTGTACCAAGAGACCCAGTACTTC. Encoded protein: CASSLMLGGPLYQETQYF.

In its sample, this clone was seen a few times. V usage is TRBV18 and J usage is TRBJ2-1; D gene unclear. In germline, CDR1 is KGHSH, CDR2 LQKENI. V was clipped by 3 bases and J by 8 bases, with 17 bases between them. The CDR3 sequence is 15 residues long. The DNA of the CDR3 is TGTGCCAGCTCACCCCCGTCAGGAACCAAGGATGAGCAGTTCTTC. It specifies CASSPPSGTKDEQFF.

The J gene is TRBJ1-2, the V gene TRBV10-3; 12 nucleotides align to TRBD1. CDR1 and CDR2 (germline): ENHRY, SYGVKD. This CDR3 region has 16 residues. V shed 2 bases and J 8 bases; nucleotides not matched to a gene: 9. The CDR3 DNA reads TGTGCCATCAGTGAGCTCCCGGGACAGGGGGCCGGGGGCTACACCTTC. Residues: CAISELPGQGAGGYTF.

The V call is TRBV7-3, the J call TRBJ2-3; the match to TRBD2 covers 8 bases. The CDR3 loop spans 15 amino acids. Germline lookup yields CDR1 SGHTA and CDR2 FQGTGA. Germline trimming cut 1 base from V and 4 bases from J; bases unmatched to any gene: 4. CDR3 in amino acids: CASSLKVAGPDTQYF. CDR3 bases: TGTGCCAGCAGCTTAAAGGTAGCGGGGCCAGATACGCAGTATTTT.

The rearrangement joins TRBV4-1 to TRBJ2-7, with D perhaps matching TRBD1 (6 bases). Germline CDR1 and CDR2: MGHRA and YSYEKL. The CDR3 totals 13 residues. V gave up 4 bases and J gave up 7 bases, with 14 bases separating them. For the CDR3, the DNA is TGCGCCAGCAGCCTACCCTCCGGGACAGAGCAGTACTTC. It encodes CASSLPSGTEQYF.

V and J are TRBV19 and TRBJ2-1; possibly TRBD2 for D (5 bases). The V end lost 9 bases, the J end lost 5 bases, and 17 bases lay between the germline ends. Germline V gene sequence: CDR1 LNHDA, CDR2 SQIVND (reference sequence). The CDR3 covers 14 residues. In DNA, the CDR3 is TGTGCCAGCCGGGGAACGGGGTCGCACAATGAGCAGTTCTTC. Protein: CASRGTGSHNEQFF.

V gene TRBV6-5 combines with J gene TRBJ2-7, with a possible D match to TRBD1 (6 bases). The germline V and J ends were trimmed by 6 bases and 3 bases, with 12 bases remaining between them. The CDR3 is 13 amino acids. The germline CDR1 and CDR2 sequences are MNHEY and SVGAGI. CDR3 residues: CASSQGGNYEQYF. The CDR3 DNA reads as TGTGCCAGCAGCCAAGGGGGAAACTACGAGCAGTACTTC.

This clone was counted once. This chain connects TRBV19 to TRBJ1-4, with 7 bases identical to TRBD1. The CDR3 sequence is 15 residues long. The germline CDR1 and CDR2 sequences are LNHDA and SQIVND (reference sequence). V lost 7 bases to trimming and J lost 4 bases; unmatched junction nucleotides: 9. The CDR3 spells CASTTTGTDNEKLFF. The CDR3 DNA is TGTGCCAGTACCACTACCGGGACAGATAATGAAAAACTGTTTTTT.

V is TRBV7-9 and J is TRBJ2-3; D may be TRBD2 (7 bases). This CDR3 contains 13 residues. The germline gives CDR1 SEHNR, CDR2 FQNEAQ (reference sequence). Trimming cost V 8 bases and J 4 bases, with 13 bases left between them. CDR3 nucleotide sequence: TGTGCCAGCGGGGGGGGCGGAGCAGATACGCAGTATTTT. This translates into CASGGGGADTQYF.

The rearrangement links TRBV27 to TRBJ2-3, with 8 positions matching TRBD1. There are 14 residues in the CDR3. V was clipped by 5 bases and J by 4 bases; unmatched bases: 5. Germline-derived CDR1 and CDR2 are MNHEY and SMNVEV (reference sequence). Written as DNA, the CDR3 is TGTGCCAGCAGTCAAGGACAGGGTGCAGATACGCAGTATTTT. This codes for CASSQGQGADTQYF.